What follows is one T cell receptor beta chain and its context. Antigen unknown. CDR3 length: 17 residues. Trimming pared 5 bases from V and 9 bases from J, leaving 27 bases between. Germline CDR1 is SGHRS and CDR2 is YFSETQ. This entry comes from a study of T cells in tuberculosis. Study-wide results and caveats: Active tuberculosis TCR-alpha repertoires lay closer to GMM-specific TCRs than IGRA-negative controls, suggesting clonal expansion.

TCRdb's table, derived via immunoSEQ multiplex PCR, lists solely in-frame clones and lacks some. The table has roughly 34,000 clones, just under 95% seen once. The receptor was derived from a donor under 30 with latent tuberculosis or without tuberculosis infection. Some clones in this sample may be carry-over from other donors' samples. Sequencing was done on a sample of PBMCs. The V and J genes are TRBV5-1 and TRBJ2-1; maybe TRBD2 (6 bases). CDR3 coding DNA: TGCGCCAGCAGACCGGGCCAACCTAAATACCTAGCGAGTGAGCAGTTCTTC. As protein: CASRPGQPKYLASEQFF.